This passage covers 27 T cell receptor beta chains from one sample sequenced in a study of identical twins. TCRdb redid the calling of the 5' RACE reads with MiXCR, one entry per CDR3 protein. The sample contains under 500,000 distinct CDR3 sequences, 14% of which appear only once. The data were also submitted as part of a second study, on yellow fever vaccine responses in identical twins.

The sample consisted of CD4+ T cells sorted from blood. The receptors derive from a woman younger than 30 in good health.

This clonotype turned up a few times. The CDR3 loop is CSAPGQGANTGELFF. The CDR3 DNA sequence: TGCAGTGCTCCCGGGCAGGGGGCGAACACCGGGGAGCTGTTTTTT. The rearrangement links TRBV20-1 to TRBJ2-2; 7 nucleotides agree with TRBD1. From germline, CDR1 is DFQATT and CDR2 SNEGSKA (reference sequence). This CDR3 has 15 residues. V lost 5 bases and J lost 0; bases outside the gene matches: 6.

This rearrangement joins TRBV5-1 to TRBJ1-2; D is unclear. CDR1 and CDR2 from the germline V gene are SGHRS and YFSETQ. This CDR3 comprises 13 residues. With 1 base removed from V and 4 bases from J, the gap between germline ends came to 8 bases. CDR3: CASSLRTIYGYTF. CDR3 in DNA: TGCGCCAGCAGCTTGCGGACGATCTATGGCTACACCTTC.

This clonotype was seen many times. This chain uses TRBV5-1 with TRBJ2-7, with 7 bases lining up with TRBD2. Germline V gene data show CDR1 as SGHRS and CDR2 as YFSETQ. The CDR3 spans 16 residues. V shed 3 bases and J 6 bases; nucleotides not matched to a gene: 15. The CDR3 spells CASSSYMGGNSGEQYF. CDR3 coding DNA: TGCGCCAGCAGCTCATACATGGGGGGGAATTCCGGCGAGCAGTACTTC. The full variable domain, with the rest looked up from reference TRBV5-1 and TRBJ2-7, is KAGVTQTPRYLIKTRGQQVTLSCSPISGHRSVSWYQQTPGQGLQFLFEYFSETQRNKGNFPGRFSGRQFSNSRSEMNVSTLELGDSALYLCASSSYMGGNSGEQYFGPGTRLTVT.

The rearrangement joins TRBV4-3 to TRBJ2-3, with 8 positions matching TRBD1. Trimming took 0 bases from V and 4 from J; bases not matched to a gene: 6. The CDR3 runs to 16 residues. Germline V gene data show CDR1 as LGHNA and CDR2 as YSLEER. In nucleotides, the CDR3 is TGCGCCAGCAGCCAAGAACTTACAGGGGGGCCAGATACGCAGTATTTT. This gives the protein CASSQELTGGPDTQYF.

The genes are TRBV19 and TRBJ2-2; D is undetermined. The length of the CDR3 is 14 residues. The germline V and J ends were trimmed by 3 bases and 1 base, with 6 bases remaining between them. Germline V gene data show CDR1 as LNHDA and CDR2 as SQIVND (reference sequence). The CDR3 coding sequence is TGTGCCAGTAGTATTTCTGGGAACACCGGGGAGCTGTTTTTT. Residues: CASSISGNTGELFF.

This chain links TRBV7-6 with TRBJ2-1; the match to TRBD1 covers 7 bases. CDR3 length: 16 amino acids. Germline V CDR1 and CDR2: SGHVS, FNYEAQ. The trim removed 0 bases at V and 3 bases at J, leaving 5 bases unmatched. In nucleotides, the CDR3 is TGTGCCAGCAGCTTAGCGCGGGCAGGGGGCTACAATGAGCAGTTCTTC. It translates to CASSLARAGGYNEQFF.

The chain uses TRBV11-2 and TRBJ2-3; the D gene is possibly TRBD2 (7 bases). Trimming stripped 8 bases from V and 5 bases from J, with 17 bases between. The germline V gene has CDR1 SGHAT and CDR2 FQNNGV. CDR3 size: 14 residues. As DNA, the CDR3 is TGTGCCAGCGCGCCTGGGGGGGCGAGAGATACGCAGTATTTT. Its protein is CASAPGGARDTQYF.

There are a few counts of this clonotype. The CDR3 spells CASSPNVANTEAFF. For the CDR3, the DNA is TGTGCCAGCAGTCCTAACGTCGCGAACACTGAAGCTTTCTTT. This chain connects TRBV12-3 or TRBV12-4 to TRBJ1-1; D uncertain. Trimming left V 5 bases short and J 1 base short, with 11 bases between. There are 14 residues in the CDR3.

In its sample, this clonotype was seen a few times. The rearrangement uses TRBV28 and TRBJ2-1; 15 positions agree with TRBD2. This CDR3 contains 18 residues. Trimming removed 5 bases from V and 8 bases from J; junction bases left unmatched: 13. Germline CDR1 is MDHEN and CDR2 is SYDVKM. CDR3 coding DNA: TGTGCCAGCAGTCCTCGGACTAGCGGGAGGGCCGGGTTTGATGAGCAGTTCTTC. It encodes CASSPRTSGRAGFDEQFF.

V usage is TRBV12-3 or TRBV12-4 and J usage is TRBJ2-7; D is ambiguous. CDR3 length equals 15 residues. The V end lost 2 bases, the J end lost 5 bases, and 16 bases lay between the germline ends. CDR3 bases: TGTGCCAGCAGTTTAATTCGCGGAATATCGGACGAGCAGTACTTC. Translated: CASSLIRGISDEQYF.

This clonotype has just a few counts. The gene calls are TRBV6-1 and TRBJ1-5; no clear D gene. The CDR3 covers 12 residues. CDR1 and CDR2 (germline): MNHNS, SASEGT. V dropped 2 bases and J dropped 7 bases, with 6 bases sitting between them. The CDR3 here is CASSEIRQPQHF. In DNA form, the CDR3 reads TGTGCCAGCAGTGAAATACGGCAGCCCCAGCATTTT.

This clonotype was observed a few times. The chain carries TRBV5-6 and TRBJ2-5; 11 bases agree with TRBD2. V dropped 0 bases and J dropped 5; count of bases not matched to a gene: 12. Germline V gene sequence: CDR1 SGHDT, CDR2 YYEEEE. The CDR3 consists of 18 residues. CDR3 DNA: TGTGCCAGCAGCTTGGTAGTATTTAGCGGGAGGGCCGAGGAGACCCAGTACTTC. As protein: CASSLVVFSGRAEETQYF.

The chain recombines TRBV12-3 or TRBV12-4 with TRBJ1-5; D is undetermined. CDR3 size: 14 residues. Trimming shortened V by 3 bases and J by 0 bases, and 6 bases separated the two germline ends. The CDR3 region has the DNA TGTGCCAGCAGTTTGATGAGTAGCAATCAGCCCCAGCATTTT. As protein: CASSLMSSNQPQHF.

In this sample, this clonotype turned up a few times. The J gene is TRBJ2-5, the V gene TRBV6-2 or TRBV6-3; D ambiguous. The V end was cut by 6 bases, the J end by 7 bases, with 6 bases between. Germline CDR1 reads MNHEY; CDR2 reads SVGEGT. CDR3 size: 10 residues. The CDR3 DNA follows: TGTGCCAGCAGGGACCGGACCCAGTACTTC. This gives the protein CASRDRTQYF.

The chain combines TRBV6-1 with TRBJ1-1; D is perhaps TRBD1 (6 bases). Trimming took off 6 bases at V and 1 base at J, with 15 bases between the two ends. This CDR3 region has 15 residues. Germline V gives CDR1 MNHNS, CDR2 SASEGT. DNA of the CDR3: TGTGCCAGCAGAGAACCGGGACAACCGAACACTGAAGCTTTCTTT. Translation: CASREPGQPNTEAFF.

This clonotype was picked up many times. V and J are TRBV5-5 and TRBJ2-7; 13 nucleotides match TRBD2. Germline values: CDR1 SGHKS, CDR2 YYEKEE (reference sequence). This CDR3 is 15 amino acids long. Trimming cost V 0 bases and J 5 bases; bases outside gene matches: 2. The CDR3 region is CASSLVGLAGDEQYF. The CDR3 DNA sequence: TGTGCCAGCAGCTTGGTTGGACTAGCGGGAGACGAGCAGTACTTC.

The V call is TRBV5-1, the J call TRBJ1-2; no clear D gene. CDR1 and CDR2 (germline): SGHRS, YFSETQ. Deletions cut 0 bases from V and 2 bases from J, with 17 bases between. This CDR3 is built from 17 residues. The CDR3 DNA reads TGCGCCAGCAGCTTGGAGGCAGCTAGCATACTAAACTATGGCTACACCTTC. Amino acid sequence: CASSLEAASILNYGYTF. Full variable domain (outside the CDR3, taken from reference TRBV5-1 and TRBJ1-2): KAGVTQTPRYLIKTRGQQVTLSCSPISGHRSVSWYQQTPGQGLQFLFEYFSETQRNKGNFPGRFSGRQFSNSRSEMNVSTLELGDSALYLCASSLEAASILNYGYTFGSGTRLTVV.

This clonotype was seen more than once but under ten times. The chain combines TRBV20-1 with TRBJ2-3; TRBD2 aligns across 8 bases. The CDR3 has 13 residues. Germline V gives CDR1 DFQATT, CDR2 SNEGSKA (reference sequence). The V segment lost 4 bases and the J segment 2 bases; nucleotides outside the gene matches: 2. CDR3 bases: TGCAGTGCTATTAGCGGGGTCACAGATACGCAGTATTTT. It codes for CSAISGVTDTQYF.

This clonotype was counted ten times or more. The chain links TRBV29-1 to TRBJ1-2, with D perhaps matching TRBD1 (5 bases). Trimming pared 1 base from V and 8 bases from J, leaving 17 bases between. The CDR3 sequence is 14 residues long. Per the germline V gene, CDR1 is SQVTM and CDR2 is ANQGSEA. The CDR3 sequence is CSVEGLGTKGGYTF. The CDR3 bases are TGCAGCGTTGAAGGGTTGGGGACTAAAGGAGGCTACACCTTC.

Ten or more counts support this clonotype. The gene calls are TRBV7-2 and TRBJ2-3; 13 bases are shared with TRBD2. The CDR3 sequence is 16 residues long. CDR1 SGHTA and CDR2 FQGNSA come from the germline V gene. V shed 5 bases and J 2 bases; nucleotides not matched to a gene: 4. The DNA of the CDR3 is TGTGCCAGCAGCCCCGGGACTAGCGGGAACACAGATACGCAGTATTTT. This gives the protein CASSPGTSGNTDTQYF.

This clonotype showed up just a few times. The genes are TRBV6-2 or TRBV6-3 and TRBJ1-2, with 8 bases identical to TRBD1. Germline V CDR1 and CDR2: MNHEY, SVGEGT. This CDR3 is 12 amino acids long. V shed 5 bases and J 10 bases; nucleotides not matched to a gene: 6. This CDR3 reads CASSGQGFVYTF. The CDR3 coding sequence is TGTGCCAGCAGTGGACAGGGTTTCGTCTACACCTTC.

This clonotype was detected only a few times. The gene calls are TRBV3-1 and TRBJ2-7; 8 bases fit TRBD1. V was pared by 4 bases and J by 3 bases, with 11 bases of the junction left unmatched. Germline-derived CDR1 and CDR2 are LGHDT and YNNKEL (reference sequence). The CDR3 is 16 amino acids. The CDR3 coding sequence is TGTGCCAGCAGCCCGGGATCCTCCGGGACAGGCTACGAGCAGTACTTC. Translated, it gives CASSPGSSGTGYEQYF.

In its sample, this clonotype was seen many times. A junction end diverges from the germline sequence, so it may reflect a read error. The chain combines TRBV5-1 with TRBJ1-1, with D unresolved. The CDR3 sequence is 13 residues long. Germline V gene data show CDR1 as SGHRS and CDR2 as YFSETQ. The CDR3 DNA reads TGTGCCAGCAGCTTAGACACGAACACTGAAGCTTTCTTT. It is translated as CASSLDTNTEAFF.

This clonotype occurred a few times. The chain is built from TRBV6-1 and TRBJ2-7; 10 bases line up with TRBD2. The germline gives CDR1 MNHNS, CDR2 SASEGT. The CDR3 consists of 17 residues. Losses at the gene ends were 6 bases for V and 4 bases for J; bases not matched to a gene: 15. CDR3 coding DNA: TGTGCCAGCAGACCCTTGAGCGGGGGGGGTTTTCGATACGAGCAGTACTTC. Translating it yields CASRPLSGGGFRYEQYF.

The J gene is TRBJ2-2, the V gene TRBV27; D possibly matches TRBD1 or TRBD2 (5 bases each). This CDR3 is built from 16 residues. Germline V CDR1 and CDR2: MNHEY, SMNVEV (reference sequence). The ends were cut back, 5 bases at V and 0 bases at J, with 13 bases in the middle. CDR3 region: CASSPRDGTNTGELFF. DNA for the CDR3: TGTGCCAGCAGTCCTCGGGACGGAACGAACACCGGGGAGCTGTTTTTT.

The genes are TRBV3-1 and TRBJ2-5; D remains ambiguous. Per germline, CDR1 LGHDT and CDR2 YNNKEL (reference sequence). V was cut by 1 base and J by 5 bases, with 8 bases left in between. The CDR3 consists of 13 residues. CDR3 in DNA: TGTGCCAGCAGCCAAGTTACGGCGGAGACCCAGTACTTC. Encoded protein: CASSQVTAETQYF.

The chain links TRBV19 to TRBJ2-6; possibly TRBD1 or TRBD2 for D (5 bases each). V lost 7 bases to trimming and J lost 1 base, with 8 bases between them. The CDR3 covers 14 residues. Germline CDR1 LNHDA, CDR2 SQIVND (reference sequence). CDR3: CASKWGSGANVLTF. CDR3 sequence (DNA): TGTGCCAGTAAATGGGGGTCTGGGGCCAACGTCCTGACTTTC.